This T cell receptor (beta chain) was sequenced in a study of T cell changes during pregnancy in multiple sclerosis. There are 13 residues in the CDR3. The germline CDR1 and CDR2 sequences are SGHTA and FQGTGA. Between the trimmed V and J ends, which lost 5 bases and 7 bases, there was a span of 14 bases. Sequencing used immunoSEQ multiplex PCR; TCRdb keeps in-frame clones, though not all of them. Among about 85,000 clones, roughly nine tenths were seen once, and the ten largest hold approximately 2.5%. This TCR derives from a female donor with multiple sclerosis, enrolled in a pregnancy study. This specimen consisted of peripheral blood, obtained in the first trimester of pregnancy. J is TRBJ1-1 and V is TRBV7-3, with TRBD1 as a possible D gene (6 bases). The DNA of the CDR3 is TGTGCCAGCAGCCCACCCACAGGGAATGAAGCTTTCTTT. Amino acids: CASSPPTGNEAFF.